Listed here are 25 T cell receptor beta chains from one sample, sequenced in a study of blood T cell repertoires in COVID-19. Only in-frame clones appear in the TCRdb table, and some are missing; sequencing was by immunoSEQ multiplex PCR. The data hold 200,000 to 250,000 clones, with roughly 89% observed a single time. Sequenced: peripheral blood. The receptors originated from a young man who had recovered from COVID-19.

This clone appeared a few times. The genes are TRBV9 and TRBJ2-1; D possibly corresponds to TRBD2 (7 bases). There are 15 residues in the CDR3. Germline CDR1 SGDLS, CDR2 YYNGEE. Trimming took off 4 bases at V and 10 bases at J, with 21 bases between the two ends. The DNA for the CDR3 is TGTGCCAGCAGCCCCTCCGGGGGGCCGATATGGGAGCAGTTCTTC. It codes for CASSPSGGPIWEQFF.

J is TRBJ2-7 and V is TRBV6-5; perhaps TRBD1 as D (6 bases). CDR3 size: 15 residues. Trimming shortened V by 0 bases and J by 5 bases, and 14 bases separated the two germline ends. Germline V gene sequence: CDR1 MNHEY, CDR2 SVGAGI. As DNA, the CDR3 is TGTGCCAGCAGTTACTCTTTCTCAGGGGTTAACGAGCAGTACTTC. Translating gives CASSYSFSGVNEQYF.

This clone was seen more than once but under ten times. The chain recombines TRBV30 with TRBJ1-2, with a tentative D call TRBD1 (5 bases). Trimming removed 2 bases at V and 4 bases at J, with 11 bases between. This CDR3 region has 13 residues. CDR1 is GTSNPN, CDR2 SVGIG, per germline (reference sequence). CDR3 nucleotide sequence: TGTGCCTGGAGTAGACAGACACGCTATGGCTACACCTTC. Amino acids: CAWSRQTRYGYTF.

This clone was counted between two and nine times. This chain connects TRBV6-5 to TRBJ1-6; D is perhaps TRBD1 (6 bases). This CDR3 spans 12 amino acids. Deletions cut 4 bases from V and 10 bases from J, with 8 bases between. Germline V CDR1 and CDR2: MNHEY, SVGAGI. CDR3 sequence: CASSSQGSPLHF. CDR3 nucleotides: TGTGCCAGCAGTTCCCAGGGGTCACCCCTCCACTTT.

CDR3 sequence reads: CASGQSGDYNEQFF. The DNA for the CDR3 is TGCGCCAGCGGACAGTCGGGCGACTACAATGAGCAGTTCTTC. The chain uses TRBV10-1 and TRBJ2-1, with D perhaps matching TRBD1 (6 bases). V dropped 8 bases and J dropped 3 bases, with 14 bases sitting between them. Germline values: CDR1 WNHNN, CDR2 SYGVQD (reference sequence). The CDR3 sequence is 14 residues long.

This chain connects TRBV19 to TRBJ1-2, with D hard to call. Trimming shortened V by 2 bases and J by 3 bases, and 13 bases separated the two germline ends. Looked up from germline, CDR1 is LNHDA and CDR2 is SQIVND (reference sequence). CDR3 length: 15 amino acids. CDR3 coding DNA: TGTGCCAGTAGTATAACGGCCACCCGGGACTATGGCTACACCTTC. It translates to CASSITATRDYGYTF.

The chain combines TRBV6-5 with TRBJ1-1, with 7 bases matching TRBD1. CDR1 is MNHEY and CDR2 is SVGAGI in the germline V gene. V lost 6 bases and J lost 11; bases outside the gene matches: 9. The CDR3 is 12 residues long. The CDR3 protein is CASRRQGGRAFF. The CDR3 DNA follows: TGTGCCAGCAGGAGACAGGGTGGTCGTGCTTTCTTT.

This chain joins TRBV28 and TRBJ1-1; TRBD1 is a possible D gene (5 bases). The germline V and J ends were trimmed by 10 bases and 3 bases, with 15 bases remaining between them. CDR3 length equals 13 residues. Germline V gene data show CDR1 as MDHEN and CDR2 as SYDVKM. The CDR3 bases are TGTGCCATCCTGACAGCGAGACACACTGAAGCTTTCTTT. Protein sequence: CAILTARHTEAFF.

V is TRBV10-3 and J is TRBJ1-1; D perhaps matches TRBD1 (6 bases). The CDR3 is 13 amino acids. CDR1 and CDR2 (germline): ENHRY, SYGVKD. V was cut by 6 bases and J by 2 bases, with 10 bases left in between. The chain's CDR3 is CAIRLQGNTEAFF. As DNA, the CDR3 is TGTGCCATCAGGCTACAGGGAAACACTGAAGCTTTCTTT.

V and J are TRBV18 and TRBJ1-2; D remains ambiguous. Trimming pared 3 bases from V and 0 bases from J, leaving 11 bases between. This CDR3 is built from 15 residues. The germline CDR1 and CDR2 sequences are KGHSH and LQKENI. The CDR3 is CASSPRSSANYGYTF. For the CDR3, the DNA is TGTGCCAGCTCACCCCGCTCTTCAGCTAACTATGGCTACACCTTC.

This clone was observed a few times. CDR3 DNA: TGCGCCAGTCAGATCACCGAACAGTTCGACCGGCGTACTCATCAGCCCCAGCATTTT. It codes for CASQITEQFDRRTHQPQHF. The chain links TRBV10-1 to TRBJ1-5; D is ambiguous. V shed 9 bases and J shed 5 bases, with 32 bases lying between them. There are 19 residues in the CDR3. Looked up from germline, CDR1 is WNHNN and CDR2 is SYGVQD (reference sequence).

The chain carries TRBV5-1 and TRBJ1-1; D gene uncertain. The germline gives CDR1 SGHRS, CDR2 YFSETQ. V was cut by 0 bases and J by 3 bases, with 12 bases left in between. The length of the CDR3 is 15 residues. The CDR3 reads CASSLAAAGDTEAFF. In nucleotides, the CDR3 is TGCGCCAGCAGCTTGGCGGCAGCCGGGGACACTGAAGCTTTCTTT.

This clone appeared once. This chain joins TRBV18 and TRBJ1-1; possible D gene TRBD1, 6 bases. Looked up from germline, CDR1 is KGHSH and CDR2 is LQKENI. Trimming removed 4 bases from V and 3 bases from J, with 18 bases in between. This CDR3 spans 16 amino acids. This CDR3 is CASSLLQGREDTEAFF. CDR3 bases: TGTGCCAGCTCACTCTTACAGGGCCGGGAGGACACTGAAGCTTTCTTT.

The V call is TRBV25-1, the J call TRBJ1-2; the D is unclear. Germline V gene data show CDR1 as MGHDK and CDR2 as SYGVNS. With 0 bases removed from V and 3 bases from J, the gap between germline ends came to 8 bases. CDR3 length: 14 amino acids. CDR3 nucleotide sequence: TGTGCCAGCAGTGAATATAGTAGAGACTATGGCTACACCTTC. Translating it yields CASSEYSRDYGYTF.

The J gene is TRBJ1-2, the V gene TRBV6-2 or TRBV6-3; 7 nucleotides match TRBD1. V trimming: 6 bases; J trimming: 4 bases; junction bases outside the gene matches: 2. This CDR3 contains 12 residues. The germline V gene encodes CDR1 MNHEY and CDR2 SVGEGT. The CDR3 DNA reads TGTGCCAGCAGCGGGACAGTCTATGGCTACACCTTC. This encodes CASSGTVYGYTF.

The chain uses TRBV19 and TRBJ1-1; D call uncertain. Between the trimmed V and J ends, which lost 4 bases and 5 bases, there was a span of 8 bases. Germline V CDR1 and CDR2: LNHDA, SQIVND (reference sequence). This CDR3 contains 12 residues. CDR3 region: CASSTPGTEAFF. The CDR3 DNA reads TGTGCCAGTAGTACCCCCGGGACTGAAGCTTTCTTT.

J is TRBJ1-5 and V is TRBV18; 9 bases line up with TRBD1. CDR3 size: 16 residues. Germline CDR1 reads KGHSH; CDR2 reads LQKENI. The trim removed 0 bases at V and 3 bases at J, leaving 3 bases unmatched. In DNA form, the CDR3 reads TGTGCCAGCTCACCACCTTGGACAGGGGTCAATCAGCCCCAGCATTTT. This sequence encodes CASSPPWTGVNQPQHF.

The gene calls are TRBV6-6 and TRBJ2-3, with D possibly being TRBD2 (7 bases). The CDR3 runs to 15 residues. V lost 0 bases and J 10 bases, leaving 17 bases between the germline ends. Per germline, CDR1 MNHNY and CDR2 SVGAGI (reference sequence). CDR3 residues: CASSYSGAWEGAQYF. For the CDR3, the DNA is TGTGCCAGCAGTTACTCGGGAGCATGGGAGGGGGCGCAGTATTTT.

This clone was counted once. The V and J genes are TRBV4-1 and TRBJ2-7; a possible D gene is TRBD1 (6 bases). The CDR3 totals 17 residues. Trimming shortened V by 0 bases and J by 0 bases, and 15 bases separated the two germline ends. The germline CDR1 and CDR2 sequences are MGHRA and YSYEKL. As DNA, the CDR3 is TGCGCCAGCAGCCAAGATCTGCAGGGGTTTAGCTCCTACGAGCAGTACTTC. It translates to CASSQDLQGFSSYEQYF.

The chain uses TRBV30 and TRBJ1-2, with 8 bases fitting TRBD1. The CDR3 loop spans 15 amino acids. V lost 2 bases and J lost 4; bases outside the gene matches: 9. Per germline, CDR1 GTSNPN and CDR2 SVGIG (reference sequence). The CDR3 protein is CAWSPPDRDLYGYTF. The CDR3 nucleotides read TGTGCCTGGAGTCCTCCGGACAGGGACCTCTATGGCTACACCTTC. Together with reference TRBV30 and TRBJ1-2, the CDR3 gives the full variable domain: SQTIHQWPATLVQPVGSPLSLECTVEGTSNPNLYWYRQAAGRGLQLLFYSVGIGQISSEVPQNLSASRPQDRQFILSSKKLLLSDSGFYLCAWSPPDRDLYGYTFGSGTRLTVV.

The chain recombines TRBV7-2 with TRBJ2-2; the match to TRBD1 covers 7 bases. Germline trimming cut 1 base from V and 6 bases from J; bases unmatched to any gene: 2. The length of the CDR3 is 14 residues. Germline assignment: CDR1 SGHTA and CDR2 FQGNSA. CDR3 amino acids: CASSLGGTAGELFF. CDR3 in DNA: TGTGCCAGCAGCTTAGGGGGGACAGCCGGGGAGCTGTTTTTT.

This clone has only one observation. The chain uses TRBV27 and TRBJ2-2, with TRBD1 matching 9 bases. Germline V gene lookup returns CDR1 MNHEY and CDR2 SMNVEV (reference sequence). This CDR3 contains 15 residues. After removal of 8 bases from V and 4 bases from J, the junction contained 8 bases not matched to a gene. The CDR3 loop reads CASWSPTGGTGELFF. In DNA form, the CDR3 reads TGTGCCAGCTGGTCTCCGACAGGGGGCACCGGGGAGCTGTTTTTT.

The V and J genes are TRBV6-5 and TRBJ1-6; D is uncertain. In germline, CDR1 is MNHEY, CDR2 SVGAGI. This CDR3 region has 13 residues. V was shortened by 0 bases and J by 9 bases, with 6 bases between the two germline ends. CDR3 protein: CASSYSIVSPLHF. The CDR3 DNA reads as TGTGCCAGCAGTTACTCTATCGTTTCACCCCTCCACTTT.

In this sample, this clone turned up a few times. The chain is built from TRBV12-3 or TRBV12-4 and TRBJ1-1; 9 bases are shared with TRBD1. Trimming at V came to 6 bases and at J to 10 bases, leaving 3 bases not matched to a gene. The CDR3 is 11 amino acids. The CDR3 spells CASRGTGRAFF. The CDR3 bases are TGTGCCAGCAGAGGGACAGGGCGAGCTTTCTTT.

This clone was seen only a few times. The chain links TRBV15 to TRBJ2-5; 16 bases fit TRBD2. CDR1 LNHNV and CDR2 YYDKDF come from the germline V gene (reference sequence). The CDR3 totals 16 residues. V shed 3 bases, J shed 3 bases, and the junction held 1 base outside the gene matches. The CDR3 region has the DNA TGTGCCACCAGCAGTGGGACTAGCGGGGGGGAAGAGACCCAGTACTTC. Translation: CATSSGTSGGEETQYF.